This T cell receptor (beta chain) was observed in a study of T cell responses to AZD1222 COVID-19 vaccine. Trimming at V came to 2 bases and at J to 0 bases, leaving 6 bases not matched to a gene. The CDR3 totals 18 residues. CDR1 MNHEY and CDR2 SVGEGT come from the germline V gene. Study-wide points: Every sample of the repertoires postdated the peak T cell response. Among spike-specific TCRs, nearly half reportedly target unmutated variant regions. Donors skewed white British and female; clonal diversity was possibly underestimated. Regions 160-218 and 743-854 dominated among vaccine-associated CD4 TCRs spanning spike.

A note on this clone: Its target is unknown.

TCRdb keeps only in-frame clones here, not all; method: immunoSEQ multiplex PCR. The data contain 45,000 to 50,000 clones, 89% of them singletons. This chain connects TRBV6-2 or TRBV6-3 to TRBJ2-2; 10 positions agree with TRBD2. This receptor was obtained from an adult who received the AZD1222 COVID-19 vaccine. This material consisted of peripheral blood, taken 28 days after the second AZD1222 dose. The CDR3 DNA follows: TGTGCCAGCAGTTACGAGGTAGCGGGGGGCCCGAACACCGGGGAGCTGTTTTTT. This sequence encodes CASSYEVAGGPNTGELFF.